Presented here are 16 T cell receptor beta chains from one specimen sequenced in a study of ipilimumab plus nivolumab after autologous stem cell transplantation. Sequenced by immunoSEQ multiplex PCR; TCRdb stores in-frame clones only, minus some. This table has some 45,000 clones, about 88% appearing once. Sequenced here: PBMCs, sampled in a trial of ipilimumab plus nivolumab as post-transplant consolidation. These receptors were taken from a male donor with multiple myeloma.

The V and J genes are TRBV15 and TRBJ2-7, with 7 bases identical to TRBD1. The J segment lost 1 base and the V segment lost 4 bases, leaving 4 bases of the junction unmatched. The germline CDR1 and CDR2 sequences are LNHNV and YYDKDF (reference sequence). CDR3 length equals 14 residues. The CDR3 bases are TGTGCCACCAGCAACCACAGGGGATCCTACGAGCAGTACTTC. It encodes CATSNHRGSYEQYF.

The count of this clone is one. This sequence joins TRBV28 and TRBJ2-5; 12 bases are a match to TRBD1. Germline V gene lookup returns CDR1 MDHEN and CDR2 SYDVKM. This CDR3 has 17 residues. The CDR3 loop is CAQLPRPGQGAGETQYF. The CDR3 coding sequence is TGTGCTCAGCTCCCTCGACCGGGACAGGGGGCCGGAGAGACCCAGTACTTC.

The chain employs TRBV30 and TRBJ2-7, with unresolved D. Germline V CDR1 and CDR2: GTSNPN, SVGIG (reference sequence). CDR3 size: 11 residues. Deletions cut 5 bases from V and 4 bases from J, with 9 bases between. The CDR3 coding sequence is TGTGCCTGGTCGGGCGATTACGAGCAGTACTTC. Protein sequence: CAWSGDYEQYF.

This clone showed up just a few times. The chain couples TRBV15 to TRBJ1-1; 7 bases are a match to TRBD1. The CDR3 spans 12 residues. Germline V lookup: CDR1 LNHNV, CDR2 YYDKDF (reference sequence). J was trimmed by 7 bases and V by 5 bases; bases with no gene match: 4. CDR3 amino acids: CATSRRQGEAFF. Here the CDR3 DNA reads TGTGCCACCAGCCGACGACAGGGTGAAGCTTTCTTT.

CDR3 in DNA: TGTGCCAGCATCACCACGTTGACCACTGAAGCTTTCTTT. Translated, it gives CASITTLTTEAFF. The chain couples TRBV28 to TRBJ1-1, with no clear D. Germline CDR1 is MDHEN and CDR2 is SYDVKM. The CDR3 is 13 amino acids. Trimming took 7 bases from V and 4 from J, leaving 13 bases between them.

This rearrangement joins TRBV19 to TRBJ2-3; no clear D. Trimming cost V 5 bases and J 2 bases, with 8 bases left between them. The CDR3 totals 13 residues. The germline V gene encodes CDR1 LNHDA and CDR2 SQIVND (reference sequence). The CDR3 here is CASSVQNTDTQYF. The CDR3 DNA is TGTGCCAGTAGTGTACAGAACACAGATACGCAGTATTTT.

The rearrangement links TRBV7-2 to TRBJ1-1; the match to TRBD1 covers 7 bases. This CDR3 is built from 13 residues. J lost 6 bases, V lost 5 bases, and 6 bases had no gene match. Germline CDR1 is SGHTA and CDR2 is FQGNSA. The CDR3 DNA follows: TGTGCCAGCAGCCAGAGACAGGGCGCTGAAGCTTTCTTT. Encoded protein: CASSQRQGAEAFF.

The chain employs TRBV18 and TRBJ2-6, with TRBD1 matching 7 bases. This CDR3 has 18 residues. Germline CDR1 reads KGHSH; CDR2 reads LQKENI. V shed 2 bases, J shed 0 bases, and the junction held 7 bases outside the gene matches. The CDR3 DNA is TGTGCCAGCTCACCATGGACAGGCCCGAGCTCTGGGGCCAACGTCCTGACTTTC. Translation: CASSPWTGPSSGANVLTF.

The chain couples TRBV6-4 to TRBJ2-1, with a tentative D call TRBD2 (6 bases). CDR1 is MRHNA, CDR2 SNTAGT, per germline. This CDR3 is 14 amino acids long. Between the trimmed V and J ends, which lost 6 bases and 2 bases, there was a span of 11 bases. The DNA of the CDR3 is TGTGCCAGCAGCGCCGGGACTCCCTACAATGAGCAGTTCTTC. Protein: CASSAGTPYNEQFF.

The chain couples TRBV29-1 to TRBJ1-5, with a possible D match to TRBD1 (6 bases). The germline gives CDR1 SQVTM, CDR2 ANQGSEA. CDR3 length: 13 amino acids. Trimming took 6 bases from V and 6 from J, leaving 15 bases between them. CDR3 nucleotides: TGCAGCGTAGACACAGGAGGGGGTCAGCCCCAGCATTTT. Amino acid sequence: CSVDTGGGQPQHF.

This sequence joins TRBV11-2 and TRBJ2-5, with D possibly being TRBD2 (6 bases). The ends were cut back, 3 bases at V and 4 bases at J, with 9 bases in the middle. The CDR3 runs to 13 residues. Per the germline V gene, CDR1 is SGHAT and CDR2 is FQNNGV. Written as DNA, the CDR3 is TGTGCCAGCAGCTTTACAGCGGGAGAGACCCAGTACTTC. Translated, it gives CASSFTAGETQYF.

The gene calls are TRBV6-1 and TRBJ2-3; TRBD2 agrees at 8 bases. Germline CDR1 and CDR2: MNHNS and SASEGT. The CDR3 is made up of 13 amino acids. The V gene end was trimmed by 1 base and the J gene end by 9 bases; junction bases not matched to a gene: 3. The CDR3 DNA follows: TGTGCCAGCAGTGAAGAGCGGGAGTCGACGCAGTATTTT. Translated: CASSEERESTQYF.

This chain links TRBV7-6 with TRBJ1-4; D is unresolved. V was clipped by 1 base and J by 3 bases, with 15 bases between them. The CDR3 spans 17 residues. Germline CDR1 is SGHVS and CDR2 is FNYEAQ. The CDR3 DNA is TGTGCCAGCAGCTTAGATGGGTCGGAAAAAGCTAATGAAAAACTGTTTTTT. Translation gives CASSLDGSEKANEKLFF.

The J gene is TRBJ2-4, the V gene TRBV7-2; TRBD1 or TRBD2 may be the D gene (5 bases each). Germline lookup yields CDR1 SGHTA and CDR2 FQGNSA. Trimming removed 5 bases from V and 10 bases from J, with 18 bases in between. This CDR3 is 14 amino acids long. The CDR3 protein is CASSLTRDGEIQYF. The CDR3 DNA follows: TGTGCCAGCAGCCTTACCCGGGACGGGGAGATTCAGTACTTC.

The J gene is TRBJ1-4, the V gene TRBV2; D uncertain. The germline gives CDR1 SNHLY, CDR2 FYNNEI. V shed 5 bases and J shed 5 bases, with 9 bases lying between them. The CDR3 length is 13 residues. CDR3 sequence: CASSFDLNEKLFF. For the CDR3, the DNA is TGTGCCAGCAGTTTTGACTTAAATGAAAAACTGTTTTTT.

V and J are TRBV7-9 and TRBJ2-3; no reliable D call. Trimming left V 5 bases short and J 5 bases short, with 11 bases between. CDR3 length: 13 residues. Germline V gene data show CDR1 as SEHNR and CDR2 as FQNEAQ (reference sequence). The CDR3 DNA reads TGTGCCAGCAGCGCAAACCTGGGAGATACGCAGTATTTT. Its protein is CASSANLGDTQYF.